This entry is about one T cell receptor beta chain. This record comes from a study of technical replicates of blood from four donors. Per germline, CDR1 MGHRA and CDR2 YSYEKL. J gave up 4 bases and V 8 bases, and 0 bases lay outside the gene matches. The CDR3 is 11 amino acids. Measured with immunoSEQ multiplex PCR; TCRdb has only the in-frame clones, and not every one. The data contain 84,000 or so clones, 93% of them singletons. The sequenced material came from T cells isolated from PBMCs. This TCR was recovered from a human donor in good health. The rearrangement links TRBV4-1 to TRBJ1-2; TRBD1 matches 8 bases. The CDR3 sequence is CASGQGYGYTF. The CDR3 region has the DNA TGCGCCAGCGGACAGGGCTATGGCTACACCTTC.